Reported below is one T cell receptor beta chain. Its antigen is not yet known. Qualities for individual bases were not recorded, and no much larger clone is one base off. These data belong to a study of cytomegalovirus exposure and HLA in healthy donors (TCRdb year 2017). For the wider study: An earlier analysis of roughly 500 of the donors reported 250 to 300 Gb of sequence data and 117 million unique TCR beta sequences obtained from around 170 million T cells. Donor age, sex, ethnicity and CMV serostatus were compiled together with the repertoire data. Both class I and class II loci were covered by HLA typing, at four-digit resolution. The study aimed to test whether signatures of past pathogen exposure could be identified by cataloging public T cell receptors. All discovery cohort repertoires had been generated on a single sequencing platform. Among the approximately 400 genotyped donors, around 81% belonged to the genetic ancestry cluster associated with self-reported Caucasian donors. Besides the first cohort of roughly 640 subjects, a separate validation cohort made up of 120 different subjects was used. An earlier analysis of some 500 of the donors used high-throughput TCR beta sequencing to judge whether each TCR beta V gene segment behaved as functional or pseudogenic. An early release that covered some 630 HLA-typed donors contained approximately 300 gigabases of sequencing data and about 93 million unique TCR sequences. A later analysis re-examined previously published TCR beta repertoires from roughly 650 donors and added high-resolution HLA genotyping to investigate patterns of TCR occurrence. In a later genetic analysis, genome-wide SNP genotypes for about three fifths of the 666 donors were used, and that subset was treated as a discovery cohort. The T cell repertoires of around 730 subjects were profiled by immunosequencing and related to cytomegalovirus serostatus. Roughly 5 DR-DQ haplotypes were treated as single units for association and clustering because of strong linkage in the cohort. The study combined high-throughput TCR immunosequencing, statistical association of individual TCRs with disease status, and machine learning to predict cytomegalovirus infection status. The number of typed donors differed by locus: about 620-630 for A, B, C, DRB1 and DQB1; approximately 540 for DQA1; around 610 for DPA1; and some 430 for DPB1. Among some 410 genotyped donors of the cohort, an average of roughly 230,000 unique TCR beta nucleotide sequences was sequenced per donor, of which roughly 17% were non-productive. Rather than drawing on any new phenotypic data, the later analysis identified candidate immune exposures from TCR beta sequences and the way those sequences occurred across donors.

The cohort was made up of hundreds of healthy bone marrow donors. At the time of sampling, all cohort members were nominally healthy, though unrecorded immune exposures were likely present. The donor was CMV seropositive and was included in the group of 250 to 350 seropositive cohort members. A peripheral blood sample was collected from each donor, and TCR beta sequencing was performed on peripheral blood mononuclear cells. The Qiagen DNeasy Blood Extraction Kit was used to extract genomic DNA from the blood cell samples. Libraries came from the immunoSEQ multiplex PCR assay. For the multiplex PCR, a mixture combining 60 forward primers for TCR Vbeta segments and 13 reverse primers for TCR Jbeta segments was used. Amplification of the CDR3 region of rearranged TCR beta genes was performed with a multiplex PCR assay on genomic DNA. On the Illumina HiSeq System, the amplified TCR beta libraries were sequenced as 87-base-pair reads. The published analysis was carried out like this. Across the 600 to 700 repertoires, a later analysis counted roughly 84 million unique TCR beta chains, 9 million to 14 million of which were shared by at least two donors. A nearest-neighbor algorithm error-corrected the raw reads and collapsed the reads into unique sequences, merging closely related sequences to remove PCR and sequencing errors. Alignment of CDR3 sequences to IMGT reference sequences was used to assign V, D and J gene segments. Each retained sequence needed at least a six-nucleotide match to both a V gene segment and a J gene segment. A rearrangement was called productive if the CDR3 had no stop codons and remained in frame with V and J, and every other rearrangement was called non-productive. CDR3 was defined by IMGT convention, running from the second conserved V-encoded cysteine to the conserved J-encoded phenylalanine. Sequences without an unambiguous match to a single V gene segment were excluded from the earlier analysis of about 630 of the donors. In an earlier analysis of a few hundred of the donors, a V segment was called functional when productive rearrangements were above 56.7%, and segregating when the standard deviation between donors exceeded 5%. A statistical classification framework was developed to diagnose cytomegalovirus status using the catalog of TCR beta chain sequences. In a later analysis, V and J genes were assigned by comparing TCR nucleotide sequences against IMGT/GENE-DB human TR gene sequences. The TCRdist pipeline was used in a later analysis to assign CDR3 sequences and most-parsimonious VDJ recombination scenarios. In a later analysis, every TCR beta chain was defined by the combination of its CDR3 amino acid sequence and its V-gene family, and reads without a unique V-gene family were dropped. To address suspected cross-contamination and a sequencing artifact, a later analysis removed approximately 590 highly shared, low-generation-probability nucleotide sequences. In a later analysis, a clonal expansion index for each public chain was calculated from normalized within-repertoire ranks of inferred template counts. In a later analysis, generation probabilities were computed with a VDJ recombination model fitted to out-of-frame rearrangements, and the resulting probabilities were checked against IGoR. In a later analysis, TCR-TCR, TCR-HLA and TCR-CMV co-occurrence was scored with hypergeometric tests, and a repertoire-size bias correction was applied to TCR pairs. In a later analysis, false discovery rates were estimated by permuting HLA or CMV assignments 20 times. In a later analysis, co-occurring TCRs were grouped with DBSCAN, and TCRdist sequence similarity was added when clustering was performed within HLA-allele-positive subsets. For co-occurrence clustering, repertoires with fewer than 30,000 or more than 120,000 public chains were excluded, along with about five repertoires with anomalous nucleotide sharing. TCRdb limited this immuneACCESS table to in-frame rearrangements with V and J called. A share of clones is missing; checked studies link under half to unresolved V genes, and the rest is unexplained. V, J and clone size are those of that table, while D and trimming were read from the DNA. Across this sample there are 180,000 or so clones, with 60% to 80% seen only once. The top ten clones comprise about 8% of the sample.

V is trimmed back by 2 bases and J by 6 bases, and the junction contains 6 bases that no gene match accounts for. The CDR1 and CDR2 encoded by the germline V gene (reference sequence) are SGHNT and YYREEE. There are 14 amino acids in the CDR3, from cysteine to phenylalanine inclusive. The sequence is cut down to CDR3 DNA, 42 bases in frame from base 1. The full study reports these points: In a later analysis, the rate of TCR association differed among HLA loci, with DRB1 alleles having the most associated TCRs and HLA-C alleles having the fewest. The earlier analysis of 587 of the donors excluded roughly 16 rarely observed V segments, including chromosome 9 orphons, because counts were too low. A later analysis found that HLA-associated TCR beta chains were more clonally expanded and had lower generation probabilities than equally common non-associated chains. A cluster of highly shared sequence variants was judged likely to represent a technical artifact of the sequencing pipeline. According to a later genetic analysis, donors in an Asian-associated ancestry cluster had fewer N-insertions in productive TCRs than the approximately 700-donor mean. A few of the identified cytomegalovirus-associated TCR beta chains were confirmed in vitro to be specific for cytomegalovirus antigens. In this cohort, only TCR beta chains were sequenced, and detectable features were limited by the absence of alpha or paired-chain data. In a later analysis, most CMV-associated TCR beta chains were found to appear HLA-restricted, with HLA associations seemingly driven largely by CMV exposure. In a later analysis, about 17,000 TCR beta sequences were associated with specific HLA alleles at a false discovery rate of 0.05. HLA typing was unavailable for some donors at each locus, so association tests used only the typed subset. In the study, about 150 TCR beta chains were listed as associated with cytomegalovirus. A further reported finding was that TCR beta sequences accurately predicted the HLA-A and HLA-B alleles for most subjects in the first cohort. The classifier was reported to diagnose cytomegalovirus status with high specificity and sensitivity in both the original cohort and the validation cohort. When HLA alleles, especially DR and DQ, strongly co-occurred, TCR associations were difficult to assign to individual alleles. Correlated functional status among segregating V segments might be attributable to linkage disequilibrium, but an unknown experimental factor could not be ruled out. Some IMGT-functional V segments, including TRBV6-2 and TRBV6-3, could not be told apart with the 87-base-pair reads, so those segments were excluded. CMV serostatus was the only immune exposure information available for the cohort. Most TCR sequences were seen in very few donors, while some public TCRs were found in many individuals. It was suggested by the authors that the approach could potentially be generalized to other disease states and immunological phenotypes. Sequencing depth was assumed to be roughly uniform across donors in the presence/absence analyses, though that assumption may not hold. Broadly in line with IMGT annotations, most TCR beta V segments showed up in productive rearrangements about 87% or about 30% of the time in an earlier analysis of 587 of the donors. A later genetic analysis associated a missense DCLRE1C variant with V-gene and J-gene trimming of TCR beta chains, and an independent cohort replicated the association. Several of the top co-occurrence clusters appeared to be linked to parvovirus B19, influenza, CMV and Epstein-Barr virus, according to a later analysis.

In this chain, TRBV5-4 is recombined with TRBJ2-7; 9 junctional bases match TRBD2. The receptor comes from a woman between 40 and 50 years old in good health and CMV-seropositive. Material for sequencing was PBMCs. The CDR3 corresponds to CASSLAGGGSEQYF. The DNA sequence follows: TGTGCCAGCAGCTTAGCGGGAGGCGGATCCGAGCAGTACTTC. The variable domain in full, with residues beyond the CDR3 obtained from the reference TRBV5-4 and TRBJ2-7 genes, is ETGVTQSPTHLIKTRGQQVTLRCSSQSGHNTVSWYQQALGQGPQFIFQYYREEENGRGNFPPRFSGLQFPNYSSELNVNALELDDSALYLCASSLAGGGSEQYFGPGTRLTVT.